The 13 T cell receptor beta chains below all came from one sample that was sequenced in a study of blood T cell repertoires in COVID-19 (dated by TCRdb to 2018 to 2021). Library preparation was by the immunoSEQ multiplex PCR assay. The immuneACCESS repertoire file appears here via TCRdb, limited to in-frame rearrangements. These files lack a portion of the clones; in checked studies, under half of the deficit traces to unresolved V genes, and the cause of the others is not known. This sample is represented by approximately 68,000 clones; about 86% of them were singletons. The ten top clones hold 4.4% of the sample. The sequenced material came from peripheral blood. Receptor source: a man between 50 and 59 years old with active COVID-19.

The chain couples TRBV9 to TRBJ2-3, with D tentatively TRBD2 (7 bases). The CDR3 consists of 16 residues. Germline values: CDR1 SGDLS, CDR2 YYNGEE. V was trimmed by 2 bases and J by 2 bases, leaving 15 bases between them. CDR3 in amino acids: CASSVGGRINTDTQYF. The DNA for the CDR3 is TGTGCCAGCAGCGTGGGGGGGCGGATAAACACAGATACGCAGTATTTT. Full variable domain (rest looked up from reference TRBV9 and TRBJ2-3): DSGVTQTPKHLITATGQRVTLRCSPRSGDLSVYWYQQSLDQGLQFLIQYYNGEERAKGNILERFSAQQFPDLHSELNLSSLELGDSALYFCASSVGGRINTDTQYFGPGTRLTVL.

The rearrangement joins TRBV19 to TRBJ1-1; D is perhaps TRBD1 (6 bases). V lost 4 bases to trimming and J lost 6 bases, with 12 bases between them. The CDR3 sequence is 13 residues long. Germline values: CDR1 LNHDA, CDR2 SQIVND (reference sequence). CDR3 bases: TGTGCCAGTAGTAGGCAGGGGAAACCTGAAGCTTTCTTT. This sequence encodes CASSRQGKPEAFF.

In this sample, this clone turned up once. V usage is TRBV4-2 and J usage is TRBJ2-7; TRBD1 matches at 8 bases. Germline V gives CDR1 LGHNA, CDR2 YNFKEQ. With V trimmed by 2 bases and J by 5 bases, 5 bases remained unmatched. This CDR3 is built from 14 residues. The CDR3 spells CASSQQTGDHEQYF. The DNA for the CDR3 is TGTGCCAGCAGCCAACAGACAGGGGATCACGAGCAGTACTTC.

The rearrangement uses TRBV5-1 and TRBJ1-2, with 8 nucleotides matching TRBD1. Germline V gives CDR1 SGHRS, CDR2 YFSETQ. The CDR3 runs 14 residues. V was clipped by 6 bases and J by 12 bases; unmatched bases: 16. The CDR3 nucleotides are TGCGCCAGCACCCTTACGGCAGGGGGCGTTCAGGACACCTTC. Translated: CASTLTAGGVQDTF.

The chain joins TRBV4-2 to TRBJ1-5, with 8 positions matching TRBD1. This CDR3 has 14 amino acids. Germline CDR1 is LGHNA and CDR2 is YNFKEQ. V was pared by 3 bases and J by 5 bases, with 3 bases of the junction left unmatched. DNA for the CDR3: TGTGCCAGCAGCCAGTCAGGGGGCGATCAGCCCCAGCATTTT. It translates to CASSQSGGDQPQHF.

The chain is built from TRBV10-3 and TRBJ2-3; D possibly corresponds to TRBD2 (7 bases). The CDR3 loop spans 15 amino acids. Between the trimmed V and J ends, which lost 4 bases and 5 bases, there was a span of 16 bases. CDR1 ENHRY and CDR2 SYGVKD come from the germline V gene. The CDR3 sequence: CAISVEGGMGDTQYF. The CDR3 DNA is TGTGCCATCAGTGTTGAGGGGGGGATGGGAGATACGCAGTATTTT.

The chain carries TRBV7-6 and TRBJ2-1; D remains unclear. The germline gives CDR1 SGHVS, CDR2 FNYEAQ. The CDR3 consists of 15 residues. Trimming shortened V by 5 bases and J by 0 bases, and 11 bases separated the two germline ends. The CDR3 DNA follows: TGTGCCAGCAGCCGGAGCCTTAGCTCCTACAATGAGCAGTTCTTC. This sequence encodes CASSRSLSSYNEQFF.

The chain couples TRBV18 to TRBJ1-6, with D unresolved. The CDR3 has 14 residues. V gave up 3 bases and J gave up 5 bases, with 8 bases separating them. Germline CDR1 is KGHSH and CDR2 is LQKENI. The chain's CDR3 is CASSPGMNNSPLHF. DNA of the CDR3: TGTGCCAGCTCACCTGGCATGAATAATTCACCCCTCCACTTT.

The chain joins TRBV7-3 to TRBJ1-2; D is unresolved. CDR3 length equals 11 residues. Germline loops: CDR1 SGHTA, CDR2 FQGTGA. V lost 8 bases, J lost 4 bases, and 8 bases lay in between. CDR3 loop: CASGNGYGYTF. The DNA for the CDR3 is TGTGCCAGCGGTAACGGCTATGGCTACACCTTC.

The chain links TRBV5-6 to TRBJ2-1; TRBD1 is a possible D gene (6 bases). V lost 1 base to trimming and J lost 4 bases, with 15 bases between them. From germline, CDR1 is SGHDT and CDR2 YYEEEE. The length of the CDR3 is 16 residues. The CDR3: CASSLWQGQQYNEQFF. As DNA, the CDR3 is TGTGCCAGCAGCTTGTGGCAGGGGCAGCAATACAATGAGCAGTTCTTC.

The rearrangement links TRBV11-2 to TRBJ2-5, with TRBD1 matching 10 bases. J gave up 7 bases and V 5 bases, and 7 bases lay outside the gene matches. Germline-derived CDR1 and CDR2 are SGHAT and FQNNGV. CDR3 length: 14 residues. The CDR3, as DNA: TGTGCCAGCAGCACCGACAGGGGGCAGGGGACCCAGTACTTC. Amino acids: CASSTDRGQGTQYF.

The genes are TRBV7-3 and TRBJ2-6; D is undetermined. Trimming stripped 3 bases from V and 4 bases from J, with 10 bases between. CDR1 and CDR2 from the germline V gene are SGHTA and FQGTGA. This CDR3 comprises 15 residues. DNA for the CDR3: TGTGCCAGCAGCTTTGGCGGCTCCGGGGCCAACGTCCTGACTTTC. This codes for CASSFGGSGANVLTF.

This chain connects TRBV7-9 to TRBJ2-7; 8 nucleotides match TRBD1. V trimming: 4 bases; J trimming: 1 base; junction bases outside the gene matches: 9. CDR1 and CDR2 from the germline V gene are SEHNR and FQNEAQ (reference sequence). The CDR3 has 16 amino acids. The CDR3 bases are TGTGCCAGCAGCTCAAAAGACAGGGGCCCTTCCTACGAGCAGTACTTC. Its translation: CASSSKDRGPSYEQYF.